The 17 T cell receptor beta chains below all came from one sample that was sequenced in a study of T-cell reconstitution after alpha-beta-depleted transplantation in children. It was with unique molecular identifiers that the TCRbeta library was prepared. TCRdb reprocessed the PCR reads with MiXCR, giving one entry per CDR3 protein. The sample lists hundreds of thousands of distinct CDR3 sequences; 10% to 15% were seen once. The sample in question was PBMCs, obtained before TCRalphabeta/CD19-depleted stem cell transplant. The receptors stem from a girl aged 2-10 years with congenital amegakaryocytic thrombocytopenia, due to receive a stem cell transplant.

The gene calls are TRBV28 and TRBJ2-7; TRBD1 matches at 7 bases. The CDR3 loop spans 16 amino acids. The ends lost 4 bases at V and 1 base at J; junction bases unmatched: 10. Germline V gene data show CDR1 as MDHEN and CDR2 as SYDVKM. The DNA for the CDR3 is TGTGCCAGCAGTTCGCGGTTGGAACAGGGGTCCTACGAGCAGTACTTC. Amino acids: CASSSRLEQGSYEQYF. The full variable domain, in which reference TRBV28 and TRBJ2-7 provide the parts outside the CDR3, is DVKVTQSSRYLVKRTGEKVFLECVQDMDHENMFWYRQDPGLGLRLIYFSYDVKMKEKGDIPEGYSVSREKKERFSLILESASTNQTSMYLCASSSRLEQGSYEQYFGPGTRLTVT.

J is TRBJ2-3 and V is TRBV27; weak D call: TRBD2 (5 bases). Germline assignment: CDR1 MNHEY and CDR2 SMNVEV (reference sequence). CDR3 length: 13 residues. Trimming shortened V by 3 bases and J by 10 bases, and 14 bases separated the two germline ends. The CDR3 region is CASSLDLGVAQYF. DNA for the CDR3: TGTGCCAGCAGTTTGGACCTGGGAGTCGCGCAGTATTTT.

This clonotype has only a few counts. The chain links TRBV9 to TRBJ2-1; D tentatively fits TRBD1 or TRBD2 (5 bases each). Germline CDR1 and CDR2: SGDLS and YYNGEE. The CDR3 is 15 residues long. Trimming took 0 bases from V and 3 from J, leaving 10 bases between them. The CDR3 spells CASSVGGTSYNEQFF. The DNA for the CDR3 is TGTGCCAGCAGCGTAGGGGGCACTAGCTACAATGAGCAGTTCTTC. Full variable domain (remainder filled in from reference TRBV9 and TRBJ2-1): DSGVTQTPKHLITATGQRVTLRCSPRSGDLSVYWYQQSLDQGLQFLIQYYNGEERAKGNILERFSAQQFPDLHSELNLSSLELGDSALYFCASSVGGTSYNEQFFGPGTRLTVL.

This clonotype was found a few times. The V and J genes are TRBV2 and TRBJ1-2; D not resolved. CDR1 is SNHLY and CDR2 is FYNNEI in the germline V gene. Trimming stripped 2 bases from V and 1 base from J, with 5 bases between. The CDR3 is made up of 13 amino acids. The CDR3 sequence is CASSESVNYGYTF. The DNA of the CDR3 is TGTGCCAGCAGTGAATCGGTTAACTATGGCTACACCTTC. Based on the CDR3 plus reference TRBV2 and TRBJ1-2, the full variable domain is EPEVTQTPSHQVTQMGQEVILRCVPISNHLYFYWYRQILGQKVEFLVSFYNNEISEKSEIFDDQFSVERPDGSNFTLKIRSTKLEDSAMYFCASSESVNYGYTFGSGTRLTVV.

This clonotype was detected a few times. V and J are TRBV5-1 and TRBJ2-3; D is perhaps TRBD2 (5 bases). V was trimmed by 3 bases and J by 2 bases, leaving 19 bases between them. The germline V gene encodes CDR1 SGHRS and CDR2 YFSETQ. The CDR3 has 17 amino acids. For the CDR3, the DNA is TGCGCCAGCAGCTCCGACGCGGGTTGGTCGAACACAGATACGCAGTATTTT. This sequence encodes CASSSDAGWSNTDTQYF.

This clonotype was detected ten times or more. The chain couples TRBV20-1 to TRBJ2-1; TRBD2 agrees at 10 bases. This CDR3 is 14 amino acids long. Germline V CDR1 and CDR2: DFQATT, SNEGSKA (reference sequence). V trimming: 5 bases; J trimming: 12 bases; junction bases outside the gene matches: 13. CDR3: CSAALAGGSFGQFF. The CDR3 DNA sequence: TGCAGTGCTGCTTTAGCGGGAGGCTCTTTCGGGCAGTTCTTC.

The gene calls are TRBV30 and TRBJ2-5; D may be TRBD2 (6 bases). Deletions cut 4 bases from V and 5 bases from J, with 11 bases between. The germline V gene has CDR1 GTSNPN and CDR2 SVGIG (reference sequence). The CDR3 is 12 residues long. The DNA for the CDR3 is TGTGCCTGGATGCGGGGAGGCGAGACCCAGTACTTC. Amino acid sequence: CAWMRGGETQYF.

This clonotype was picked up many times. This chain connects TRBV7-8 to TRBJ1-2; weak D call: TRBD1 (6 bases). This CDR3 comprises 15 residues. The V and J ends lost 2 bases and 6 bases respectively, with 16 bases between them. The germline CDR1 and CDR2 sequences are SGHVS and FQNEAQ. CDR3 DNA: TGTGCCAGCAGCTTAACTCGCCTGGCAGGGGATGGCTACACCTTC. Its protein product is CASSLTRLAGDGYTF.

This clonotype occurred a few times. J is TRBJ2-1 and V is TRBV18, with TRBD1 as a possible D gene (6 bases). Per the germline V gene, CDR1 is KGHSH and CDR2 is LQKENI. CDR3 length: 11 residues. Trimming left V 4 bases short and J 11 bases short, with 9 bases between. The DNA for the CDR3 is TGTGCCAGCTCACTGCAGGGGAAGCAGTTCTTC. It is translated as CASSLQGKQFF.

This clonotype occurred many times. CDR3 DNA: TGTGCCATCAGACGGACTAGCGGGAGTATGTCGGATATGGGCAATGAGCAGTTCTTC. Protein: CAIRRTSGSMSDMGNEQFF. The chain recombines TRBV10-3 with TRBJ2-1, with TRBD2 matching 13 bases. The CDR3 consists of 19 residues. CDR1 and CDR2 (germline): ENHRY, SYGVKD. The V segment lost 6 bases and the J segment 6 bases; nucleotides outside the gene matches: 17.

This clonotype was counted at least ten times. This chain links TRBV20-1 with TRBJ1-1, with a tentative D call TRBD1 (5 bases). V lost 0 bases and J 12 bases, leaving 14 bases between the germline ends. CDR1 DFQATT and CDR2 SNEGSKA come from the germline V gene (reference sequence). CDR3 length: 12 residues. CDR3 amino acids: CSARDWRGTSFF. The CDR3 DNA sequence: TGCAGTGCTAGAGATTGGAGGGGAACGTCTTTCTTT.

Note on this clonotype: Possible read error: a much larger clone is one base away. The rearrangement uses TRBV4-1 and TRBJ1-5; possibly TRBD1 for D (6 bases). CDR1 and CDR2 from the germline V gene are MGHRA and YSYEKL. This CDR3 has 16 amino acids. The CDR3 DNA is TGCGCCAGCAGCCAAGATAGGGGGTCAGGGAGTCAGCCCCTGCATTTT. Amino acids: CASSQDRGSGSQPLHF.

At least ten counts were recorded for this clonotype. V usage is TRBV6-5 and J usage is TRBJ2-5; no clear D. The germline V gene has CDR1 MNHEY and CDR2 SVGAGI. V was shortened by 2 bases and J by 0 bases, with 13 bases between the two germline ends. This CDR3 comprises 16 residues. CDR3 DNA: TGTGCCAGCAGTTACGTTGACTGGTTCAACCAAGAGACCCAGTACTTC. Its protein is CASSYVDWFNQETQYF.

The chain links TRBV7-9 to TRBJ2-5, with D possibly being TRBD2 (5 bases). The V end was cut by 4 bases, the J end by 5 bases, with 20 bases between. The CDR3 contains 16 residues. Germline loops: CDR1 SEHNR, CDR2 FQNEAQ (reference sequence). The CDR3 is CASSSSEVSPGETQYF. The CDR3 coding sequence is TGTGCCAGCAGCTCGAGCGAGGTCTCACCGGGGGAGACCCAGTACTTC.

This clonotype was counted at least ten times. CDR3: CASRWGPGTGELFF. DNA for the CDR3: TGTGCCAGCCGTTGGGGGCCGGGCACCGGGGAGCTGTTTTTT. The chain joins TRBV27 to TRBJ2-2; maybe TRBD1 (6 bases). V was shortened by 8 bases and J by 4 bases, with 14 bases between the two germline ends. CDR1 is MNHEY, CDR2 SMNVEV, per germline (reference sequence). The CDR3 length is 14 residues.

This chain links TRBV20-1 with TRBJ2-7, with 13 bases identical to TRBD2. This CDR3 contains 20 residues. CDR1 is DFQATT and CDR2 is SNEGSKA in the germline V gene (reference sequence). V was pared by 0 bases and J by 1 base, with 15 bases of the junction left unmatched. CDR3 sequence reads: CSARERTGLAGPKGSYEQYF. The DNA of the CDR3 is TGCAGTGCTAGAGAACGCACGGGACTAGCGGGACCGAAAGGGTCCTACGAGCAGTACTTC.

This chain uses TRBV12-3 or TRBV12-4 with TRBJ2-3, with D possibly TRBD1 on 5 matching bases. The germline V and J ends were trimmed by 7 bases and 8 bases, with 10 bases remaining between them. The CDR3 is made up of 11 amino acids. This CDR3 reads CASTKQGTQYF. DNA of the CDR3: TGTGCCAGCACCAAGCAGGGTACGCAGTATTTT.